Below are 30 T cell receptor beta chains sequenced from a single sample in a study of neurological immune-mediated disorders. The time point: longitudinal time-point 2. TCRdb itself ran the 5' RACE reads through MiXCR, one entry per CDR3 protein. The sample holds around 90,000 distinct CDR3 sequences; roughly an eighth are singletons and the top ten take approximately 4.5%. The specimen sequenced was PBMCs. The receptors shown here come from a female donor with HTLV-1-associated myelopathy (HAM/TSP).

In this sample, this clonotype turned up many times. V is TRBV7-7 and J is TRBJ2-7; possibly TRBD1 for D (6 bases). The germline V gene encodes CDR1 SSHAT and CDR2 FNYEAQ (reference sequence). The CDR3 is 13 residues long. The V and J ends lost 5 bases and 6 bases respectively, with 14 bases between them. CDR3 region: CASSTDRSAEQYF. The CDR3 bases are TGTGCCAGCAGCACAGACAGGAGTGCCGAGCAGTACTTC.

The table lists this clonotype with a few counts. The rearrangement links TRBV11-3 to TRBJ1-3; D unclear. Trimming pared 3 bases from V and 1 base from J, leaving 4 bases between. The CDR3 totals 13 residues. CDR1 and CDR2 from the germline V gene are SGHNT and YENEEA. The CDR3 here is CASSFCSGNTIYF. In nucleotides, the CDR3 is TGTGCCAGCAGCTTTTGTTCTGGAAACACCATATATTTT. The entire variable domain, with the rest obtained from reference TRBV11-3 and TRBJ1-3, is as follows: EAGVVQSPRYKIIEKKQPVAFWCNPISGHNTLYWYLQNLGQGPELLIRYENEEAVDDSQLPKDRFSAERLKGVDSTLKIQPAELGDSAVYLCASSFCSGNTIYFGEGSWLTVV.

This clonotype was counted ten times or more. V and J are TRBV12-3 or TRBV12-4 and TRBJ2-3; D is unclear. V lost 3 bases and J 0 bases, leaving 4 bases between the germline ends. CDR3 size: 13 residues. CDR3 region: CASSFDSTDTQYF. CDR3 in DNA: TGTGCCAGCAGTTTCGACAGCACAGATACGCAGTATTTT.

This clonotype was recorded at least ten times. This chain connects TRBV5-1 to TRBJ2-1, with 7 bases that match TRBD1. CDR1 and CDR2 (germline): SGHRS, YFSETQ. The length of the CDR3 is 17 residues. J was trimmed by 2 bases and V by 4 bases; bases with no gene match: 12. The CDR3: CASSGKTGHLPYNEQFF. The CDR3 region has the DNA TGCGCCAGCAGCGGGAAGACAGGGCACTTACCCTACAATGAGCAGTTCTTC.

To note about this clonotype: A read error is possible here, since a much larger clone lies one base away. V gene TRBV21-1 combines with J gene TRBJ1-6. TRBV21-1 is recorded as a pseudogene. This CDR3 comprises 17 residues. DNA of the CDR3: TGTGCCAGCAGCAAAGCCTCCCCGTCGGGCCGTTATTCACACCTCCACTTT. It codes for CASSKASPSGRYSHLHF.

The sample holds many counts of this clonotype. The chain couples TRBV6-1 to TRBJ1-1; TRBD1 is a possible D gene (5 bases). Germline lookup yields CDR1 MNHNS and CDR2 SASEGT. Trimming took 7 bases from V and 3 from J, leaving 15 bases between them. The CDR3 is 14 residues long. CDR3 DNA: TGTGCCAGCACAGTGGGGGGTGTTGACACTGAAGCTTTCTTT. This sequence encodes CASTVGGVDTEAFF.

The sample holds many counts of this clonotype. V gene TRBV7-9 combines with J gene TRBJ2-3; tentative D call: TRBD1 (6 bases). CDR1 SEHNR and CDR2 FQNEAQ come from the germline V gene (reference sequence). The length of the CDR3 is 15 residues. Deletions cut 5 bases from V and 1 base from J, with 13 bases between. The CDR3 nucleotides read TGTGCCAGCAGCGTGGCAGGGGCGCGCACAGATACGCAGTATTTT. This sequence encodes CASSVAGARTDTQYF.

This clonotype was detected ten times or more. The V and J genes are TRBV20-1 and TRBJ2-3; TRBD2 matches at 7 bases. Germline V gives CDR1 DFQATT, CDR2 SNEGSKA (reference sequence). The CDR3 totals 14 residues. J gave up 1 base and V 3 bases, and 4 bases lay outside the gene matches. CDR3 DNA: TGCAGTGCTAGTGTGGCGGGGGGCACAGATACGCAGTATTTT. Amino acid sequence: CSASVAGGTDTQYF.

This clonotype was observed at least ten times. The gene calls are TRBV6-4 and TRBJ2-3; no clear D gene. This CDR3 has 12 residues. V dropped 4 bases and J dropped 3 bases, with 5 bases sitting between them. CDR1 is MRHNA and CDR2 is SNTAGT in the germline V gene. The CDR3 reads CASSAGTDTQYF. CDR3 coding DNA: TGTGCCAGCAGTGCCGGAACAGATACGCAGTATTTT.

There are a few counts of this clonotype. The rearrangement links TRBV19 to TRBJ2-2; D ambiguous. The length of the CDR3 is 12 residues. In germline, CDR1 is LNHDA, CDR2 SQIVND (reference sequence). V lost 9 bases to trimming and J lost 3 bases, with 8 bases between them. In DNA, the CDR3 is TGTGCCAGCCGGTCCGACACCGGGGAGCTGTTTTTT. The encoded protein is CASRSDTGELFF.

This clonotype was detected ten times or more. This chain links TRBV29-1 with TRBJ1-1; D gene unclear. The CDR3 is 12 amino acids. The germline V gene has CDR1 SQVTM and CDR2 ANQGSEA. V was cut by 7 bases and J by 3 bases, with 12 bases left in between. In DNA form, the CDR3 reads TGCAGCGCAAGGGAATGGGACACTGAAGCTTTCTTT. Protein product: CSAREWDTEAFF.

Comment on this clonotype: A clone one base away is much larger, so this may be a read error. CDR3 nucleotides: TGCAGTGCCCTCGGTTCCGGGAGCAACAATCAGCCCCAGCATTTT. Translation: CSALGSGSNNQPQHF. The chain couples TRBV20-1 to TRBJ1-5; D call uncertain. V was pared by 6 bases and J by 3 bases, with 18 bases between. This CDR3 is 15 amino acids long. CDR1 and CDR2 (germline): DFQATT, SNEGSKA (reference sequence).

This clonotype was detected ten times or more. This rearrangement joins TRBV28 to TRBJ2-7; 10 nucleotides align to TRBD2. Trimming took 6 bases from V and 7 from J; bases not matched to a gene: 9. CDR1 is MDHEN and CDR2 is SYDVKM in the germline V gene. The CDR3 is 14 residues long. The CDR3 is CASRSSGGSLEQYF. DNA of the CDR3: TGTGCCAGCAGGTCTAGCGGGGGTTCCTTAGAGCAGTACTTC.

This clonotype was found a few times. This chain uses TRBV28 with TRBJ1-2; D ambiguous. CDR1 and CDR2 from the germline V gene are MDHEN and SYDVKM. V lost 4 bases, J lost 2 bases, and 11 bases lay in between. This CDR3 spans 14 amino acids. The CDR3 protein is CASSSQTPNYGYTF. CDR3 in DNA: TGTGCCAGCAGTTCCCAGACACCCAACTATGGCTACACCTTC.

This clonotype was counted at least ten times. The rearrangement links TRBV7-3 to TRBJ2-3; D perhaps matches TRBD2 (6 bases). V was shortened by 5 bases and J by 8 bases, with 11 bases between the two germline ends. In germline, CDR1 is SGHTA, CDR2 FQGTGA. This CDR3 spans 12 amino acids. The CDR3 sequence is CASSLGRGTQYF. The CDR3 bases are TGTGCCAGCAGCCTTGGGCGGGGTACGCAGTATTTT.

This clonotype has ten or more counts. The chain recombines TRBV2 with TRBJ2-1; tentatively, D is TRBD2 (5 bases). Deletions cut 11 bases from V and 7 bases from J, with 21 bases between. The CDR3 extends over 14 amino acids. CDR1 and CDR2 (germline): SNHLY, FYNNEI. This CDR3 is CAWNGVSPGNEQFF. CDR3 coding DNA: TGTGCCTGGAACGGGGTTTCCCCCGGGAATGAGCAGTTCTTC.

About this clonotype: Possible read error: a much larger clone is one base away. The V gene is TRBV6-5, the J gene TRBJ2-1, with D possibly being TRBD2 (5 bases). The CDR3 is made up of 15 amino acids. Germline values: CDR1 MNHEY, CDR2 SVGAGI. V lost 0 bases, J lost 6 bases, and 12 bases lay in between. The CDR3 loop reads CASSYSVVGVNEQFF. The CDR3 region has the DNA TGTGCCAGCAGTTACTCAGTCGTCGGGGTCAATGAGCAGTTCTTC.

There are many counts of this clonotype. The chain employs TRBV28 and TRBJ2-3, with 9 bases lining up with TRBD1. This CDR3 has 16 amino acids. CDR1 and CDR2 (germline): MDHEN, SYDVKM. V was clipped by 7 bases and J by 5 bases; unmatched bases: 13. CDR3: CASNTSGTGSGDTQYF. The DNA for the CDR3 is TGTGCCAGCAATACCTCTGGGACAGGGTCTGGAGATACGCAGTATTTT.

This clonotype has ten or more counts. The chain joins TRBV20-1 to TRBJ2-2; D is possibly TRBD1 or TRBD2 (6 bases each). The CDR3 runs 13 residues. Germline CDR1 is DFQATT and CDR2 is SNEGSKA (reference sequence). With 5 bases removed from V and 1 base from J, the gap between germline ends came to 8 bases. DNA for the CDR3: TGCAGTGCTGGAGGGGGGAACACCGGGGAGCTGTTTTTT. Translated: CSAGGGNTGELFF.

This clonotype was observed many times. This CDR3 is CASSLDGKSYEQYF. The CDR3 coding sequence is TGCGCCAGCAGCTTGGATGGAAAGTCCTACGAGCAGTACTTC. The chain employs TRBV5-1 and TRBJ2-7, with D unresolved. Between the trimmed V and J ends, which lost 0 bases and 1 base, there was a span of 8 bases. This CDR3 has 14 amino acids. Germline loops: CDR1 SGHRS, CDR2 YFSETQ.

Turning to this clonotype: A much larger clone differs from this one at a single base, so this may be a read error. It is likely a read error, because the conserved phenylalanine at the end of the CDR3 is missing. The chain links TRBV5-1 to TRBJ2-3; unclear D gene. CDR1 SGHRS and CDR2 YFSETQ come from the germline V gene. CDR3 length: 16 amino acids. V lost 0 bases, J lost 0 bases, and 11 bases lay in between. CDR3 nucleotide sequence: TGCGCCAGCAGCTTGGGTCTTGTTGCTAGCACAGATACGCAGTATTCT. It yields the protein CASSLGLVASTDTQYS.

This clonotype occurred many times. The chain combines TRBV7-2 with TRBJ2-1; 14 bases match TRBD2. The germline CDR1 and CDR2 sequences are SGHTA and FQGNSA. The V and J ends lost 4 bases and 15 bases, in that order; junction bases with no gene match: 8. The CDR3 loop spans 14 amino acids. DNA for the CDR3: TGTGCCAGCAGCTCTCAAGGGACTAGCGGGGGTTTGTTCTTC. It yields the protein CASSSQGTSGGLFF.

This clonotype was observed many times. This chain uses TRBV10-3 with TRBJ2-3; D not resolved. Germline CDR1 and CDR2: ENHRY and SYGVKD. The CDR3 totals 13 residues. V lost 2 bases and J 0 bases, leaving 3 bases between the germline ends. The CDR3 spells CAISEPSTDTQYF. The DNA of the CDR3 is TGTGCCATCAGTGAGCCTAGCACAGATACGCAGTATTTT.

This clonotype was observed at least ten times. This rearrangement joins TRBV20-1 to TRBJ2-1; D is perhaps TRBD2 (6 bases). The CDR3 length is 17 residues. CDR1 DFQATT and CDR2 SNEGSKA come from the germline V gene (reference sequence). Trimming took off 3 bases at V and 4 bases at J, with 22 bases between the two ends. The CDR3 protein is CSASANGGGVSYNEQFF. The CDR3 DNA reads TGCAGTGCTAGTGCAAATGGCGGCGGGGTCTCGTACAATGAGCAGTTCTTC.

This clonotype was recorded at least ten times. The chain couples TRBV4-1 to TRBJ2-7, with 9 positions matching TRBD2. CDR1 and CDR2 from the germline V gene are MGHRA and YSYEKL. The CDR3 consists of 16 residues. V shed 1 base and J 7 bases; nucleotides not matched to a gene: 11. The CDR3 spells CASSQGPAGGPEEQYF. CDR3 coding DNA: TGCGCCAGCAGCCAAGGACCGGCGGGGGGGCCGGAAGAGCAGTACTTC.

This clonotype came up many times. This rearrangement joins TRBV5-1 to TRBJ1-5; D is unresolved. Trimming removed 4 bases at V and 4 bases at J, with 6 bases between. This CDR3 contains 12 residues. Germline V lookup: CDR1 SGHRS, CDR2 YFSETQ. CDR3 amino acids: CASSTENQPQHF. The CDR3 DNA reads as TGCGCCAGCAGCACGGAAAATCAGCCCCAGCATTTT.

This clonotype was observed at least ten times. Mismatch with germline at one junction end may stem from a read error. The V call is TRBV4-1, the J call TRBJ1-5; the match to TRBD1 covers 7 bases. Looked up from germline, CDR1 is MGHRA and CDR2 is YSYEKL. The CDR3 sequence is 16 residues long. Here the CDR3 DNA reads TGCGCCAGCAGGCAAGAGGGAACAGGGGGCAATCAGCCCCAGCATTTT. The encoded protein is CASRQEGTGGNQPQHF.

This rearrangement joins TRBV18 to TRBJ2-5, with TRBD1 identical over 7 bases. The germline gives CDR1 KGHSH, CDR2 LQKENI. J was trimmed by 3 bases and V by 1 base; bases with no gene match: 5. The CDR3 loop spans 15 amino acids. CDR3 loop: CASSPQATGKETQYF. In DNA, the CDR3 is TGTGCCAGCTCACCACAGGCGACAGGGAAAGAGACCCAGTACTTC.

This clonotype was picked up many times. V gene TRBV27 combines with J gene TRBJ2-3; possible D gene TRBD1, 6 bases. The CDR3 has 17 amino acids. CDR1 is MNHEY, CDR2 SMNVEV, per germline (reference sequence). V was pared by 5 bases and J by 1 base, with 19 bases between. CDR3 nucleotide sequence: TGTGCCAGCAGTCCAGGACAGATTTTTCTCGGCACAGATACGCAGTATTTT. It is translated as CASSPGQIFLGTDTQYF.

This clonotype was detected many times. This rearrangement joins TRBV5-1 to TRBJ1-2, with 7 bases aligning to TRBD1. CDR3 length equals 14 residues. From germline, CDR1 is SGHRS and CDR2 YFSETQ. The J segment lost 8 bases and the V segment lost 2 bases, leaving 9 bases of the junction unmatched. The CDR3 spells CASSLGQVLRGYTF. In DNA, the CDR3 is TGCGCCAGCAGCTTAGGACAGGTGTTACGGGGCTACACCTTC.